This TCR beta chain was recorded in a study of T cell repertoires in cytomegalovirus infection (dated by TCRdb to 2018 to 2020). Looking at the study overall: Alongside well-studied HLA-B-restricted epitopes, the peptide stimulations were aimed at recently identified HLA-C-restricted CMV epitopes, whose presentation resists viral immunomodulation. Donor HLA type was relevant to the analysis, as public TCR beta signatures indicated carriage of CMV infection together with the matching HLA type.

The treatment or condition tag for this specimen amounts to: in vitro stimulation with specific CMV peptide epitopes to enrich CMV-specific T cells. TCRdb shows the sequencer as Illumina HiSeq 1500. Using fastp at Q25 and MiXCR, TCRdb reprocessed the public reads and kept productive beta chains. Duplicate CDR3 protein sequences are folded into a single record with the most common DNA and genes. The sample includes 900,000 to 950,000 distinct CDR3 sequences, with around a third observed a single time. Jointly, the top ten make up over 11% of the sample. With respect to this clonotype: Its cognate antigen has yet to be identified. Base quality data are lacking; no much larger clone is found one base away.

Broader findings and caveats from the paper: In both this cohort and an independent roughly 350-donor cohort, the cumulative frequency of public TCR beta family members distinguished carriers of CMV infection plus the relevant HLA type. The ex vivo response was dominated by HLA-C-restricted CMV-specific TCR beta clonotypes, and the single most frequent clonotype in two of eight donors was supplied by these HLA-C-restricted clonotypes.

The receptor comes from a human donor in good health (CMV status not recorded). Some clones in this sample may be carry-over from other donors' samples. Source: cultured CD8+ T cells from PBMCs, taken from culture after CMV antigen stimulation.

The CDR3 reads as follows: CASSFEAWEFF. The sequenced DNA is TGTGCCAGCAGTTTCGAAGCCTGGGAGTTCTTC. The chain employs TRBV12-3 or TRBV12-4 and TRBJ2-1; the D gene cannot be named for sure. The CDR3 goes from the cysteine to the phenylalanine over 11 residues. Only CDR3 DNA is held: 33 bases, read in frame from base 1. V is reduced by 3 bases and J by 14 bases, leaving a spacing of 11 bases between them.